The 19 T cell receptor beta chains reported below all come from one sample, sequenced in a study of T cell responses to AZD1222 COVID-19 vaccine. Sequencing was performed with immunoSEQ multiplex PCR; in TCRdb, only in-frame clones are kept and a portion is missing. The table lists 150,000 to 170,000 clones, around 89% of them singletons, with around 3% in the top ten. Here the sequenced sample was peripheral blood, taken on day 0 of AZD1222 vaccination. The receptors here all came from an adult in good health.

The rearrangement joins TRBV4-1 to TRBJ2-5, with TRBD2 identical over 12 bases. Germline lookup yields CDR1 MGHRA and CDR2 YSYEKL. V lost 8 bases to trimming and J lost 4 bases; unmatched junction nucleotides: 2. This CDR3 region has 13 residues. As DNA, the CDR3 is TGCGCCAGCGCACTAGCGGGGGGAGAGACCCAGTACTTC. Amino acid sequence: CASALAGGETQYF.

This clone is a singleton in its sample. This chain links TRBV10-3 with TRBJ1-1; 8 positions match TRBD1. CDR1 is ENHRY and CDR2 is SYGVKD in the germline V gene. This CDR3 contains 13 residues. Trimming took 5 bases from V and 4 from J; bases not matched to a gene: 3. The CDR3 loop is CAISSDRGTEAFF. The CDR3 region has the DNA TGTGCCATCAGTTCAGACAGGGGCACTGAAGCTTTCTTT.

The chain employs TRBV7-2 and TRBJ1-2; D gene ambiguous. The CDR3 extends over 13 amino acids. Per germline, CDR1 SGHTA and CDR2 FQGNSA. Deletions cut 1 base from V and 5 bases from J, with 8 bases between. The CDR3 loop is CASSLGAGYGYTF. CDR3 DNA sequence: TGTGCCAGCAGCTTAGGCGCGGGGTATGGCTACACCTTC.

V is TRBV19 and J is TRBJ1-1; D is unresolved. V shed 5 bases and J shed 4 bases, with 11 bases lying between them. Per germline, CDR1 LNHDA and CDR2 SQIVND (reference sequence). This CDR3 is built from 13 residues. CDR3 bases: TGTGCCAGTAGTTCGACCCGATTCACTGAAGCTTTCTTT. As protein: CASSSTRFTEAFF.

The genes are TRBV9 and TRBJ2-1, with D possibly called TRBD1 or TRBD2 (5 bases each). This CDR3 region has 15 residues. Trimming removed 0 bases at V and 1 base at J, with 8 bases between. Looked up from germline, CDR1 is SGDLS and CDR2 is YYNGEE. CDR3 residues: CASSVAEGSYNEQFF. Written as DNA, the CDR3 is TGTGCCAGCAGCGTAGCAGAGGGGTCCTACAATGAGCAGTTCTTC. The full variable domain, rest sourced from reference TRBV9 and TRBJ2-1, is DSGVTQTPKHLITATGQRVTLRCSPRSGDLSVYWYQQSLDQGLQFLIQYYNGEERAKGNILERFSAQQFPDLHSELNLSSLELGDSALYFCASSVAEGSYNEQFFGPGTRLTVL.

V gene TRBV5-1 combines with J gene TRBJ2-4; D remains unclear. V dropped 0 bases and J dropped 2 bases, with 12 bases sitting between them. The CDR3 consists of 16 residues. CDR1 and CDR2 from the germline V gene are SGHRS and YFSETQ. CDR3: CASSLEAIGSKNIQYF. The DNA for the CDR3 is TGCGCCAGCAGCTTGGAAGCGATTGGGTCCAAAAACATTCAGTACTTC.

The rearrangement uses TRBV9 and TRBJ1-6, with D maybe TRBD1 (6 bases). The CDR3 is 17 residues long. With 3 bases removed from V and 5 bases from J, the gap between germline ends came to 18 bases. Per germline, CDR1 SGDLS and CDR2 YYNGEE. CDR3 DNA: TGTGCCAGCAGCGGAGACCGTGGGGACATCAATAATTCACCCCTCCACTTT. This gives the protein CASSGDRGDINNSPLHF.

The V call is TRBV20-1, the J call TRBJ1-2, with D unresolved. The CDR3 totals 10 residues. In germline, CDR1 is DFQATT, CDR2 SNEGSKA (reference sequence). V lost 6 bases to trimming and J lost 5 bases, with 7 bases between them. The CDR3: CSAAGYGYTF. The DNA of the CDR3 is TGCAGTGCGGCAGGATATGGCTACACCTTC.

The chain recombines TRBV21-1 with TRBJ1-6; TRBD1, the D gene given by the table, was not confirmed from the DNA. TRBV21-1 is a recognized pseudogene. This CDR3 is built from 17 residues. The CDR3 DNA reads TGTGCCAGCAGCAAAGAAGGGGGTGTCGCCTATAATTCACCCCTCCACTTT. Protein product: CASSKEGGVAYNSPLHF.

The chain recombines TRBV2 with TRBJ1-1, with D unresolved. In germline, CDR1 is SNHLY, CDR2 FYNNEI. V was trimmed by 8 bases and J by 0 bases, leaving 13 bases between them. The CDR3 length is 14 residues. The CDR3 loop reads CASPTSAVNTEAFF. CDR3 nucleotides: TGTGCCAGCCCCACGTCGGCGGTGAACACTGAAGCTTTCTTT.

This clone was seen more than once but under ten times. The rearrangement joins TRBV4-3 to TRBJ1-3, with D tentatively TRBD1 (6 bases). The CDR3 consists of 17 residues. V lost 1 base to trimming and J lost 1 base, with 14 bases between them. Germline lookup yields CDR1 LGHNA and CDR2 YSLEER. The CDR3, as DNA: TGCGCCAGCAGCCAAGGGTCTGGGGGCAAATCTGGAAACACCATATATTTT. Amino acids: CASSQGSGGKSGNTIYF.

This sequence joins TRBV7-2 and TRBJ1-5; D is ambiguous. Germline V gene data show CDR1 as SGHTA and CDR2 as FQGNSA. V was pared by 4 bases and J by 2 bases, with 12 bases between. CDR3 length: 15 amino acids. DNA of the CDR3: TGTGCCAGCAGCTCCTTAGGGATTGGCAATCAGCCCCAGCATTTT. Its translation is CASSSLGIGNQPQHF.

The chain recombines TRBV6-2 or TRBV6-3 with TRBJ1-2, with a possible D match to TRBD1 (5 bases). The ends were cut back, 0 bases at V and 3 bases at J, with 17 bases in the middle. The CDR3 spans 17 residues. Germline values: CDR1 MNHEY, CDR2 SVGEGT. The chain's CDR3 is CASSYSIGFGGDYGYTF. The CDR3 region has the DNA TGTGCCAGCAGTTACTCGATCGGCTTCGGGGGAGACTATGGCTACACCTTC.

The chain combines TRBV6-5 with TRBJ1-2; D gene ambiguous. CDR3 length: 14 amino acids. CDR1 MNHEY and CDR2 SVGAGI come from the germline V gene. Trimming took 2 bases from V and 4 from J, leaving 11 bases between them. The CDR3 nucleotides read TGTGCCAGCAGTTACGAACAGATCCCCTATGGCTACACCTTC. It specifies CASSYEQIPYGYTF.

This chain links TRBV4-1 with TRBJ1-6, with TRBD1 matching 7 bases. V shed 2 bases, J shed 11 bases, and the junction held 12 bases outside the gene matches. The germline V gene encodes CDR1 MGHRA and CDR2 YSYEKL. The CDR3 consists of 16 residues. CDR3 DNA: TGCGCCAGCAGCCAAAGGGCTACGACAGGGATGCCACCCCTCCACTTT. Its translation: CASSQRATTGMPPLHF.

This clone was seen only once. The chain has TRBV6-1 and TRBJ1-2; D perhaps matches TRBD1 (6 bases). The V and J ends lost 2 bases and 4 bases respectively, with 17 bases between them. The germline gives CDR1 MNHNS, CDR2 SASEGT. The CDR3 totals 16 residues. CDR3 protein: CASSELITGGSYGYTF. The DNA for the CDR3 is TGTGCCAGCAGTGAACTGATTACGGGGGGCAGCTATGGCTACACCTTC.

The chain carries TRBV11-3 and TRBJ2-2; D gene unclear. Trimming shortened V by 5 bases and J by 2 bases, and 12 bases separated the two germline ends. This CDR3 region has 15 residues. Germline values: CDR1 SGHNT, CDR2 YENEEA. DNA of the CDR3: TGTGCCAGCAGCCCCGGGTTTCAAAACACCGGGGAGCTGTTTTTT. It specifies CASSPGFQNTGELFF.

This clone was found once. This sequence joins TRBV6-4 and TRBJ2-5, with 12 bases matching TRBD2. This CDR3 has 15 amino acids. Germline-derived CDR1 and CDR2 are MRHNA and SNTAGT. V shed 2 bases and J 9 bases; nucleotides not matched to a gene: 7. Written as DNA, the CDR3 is TGTGCCAGCAGTGACACTACTAGCGGGGGGACCCCCCAGTACTTC. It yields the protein CASSDTTSGGTPQYF.

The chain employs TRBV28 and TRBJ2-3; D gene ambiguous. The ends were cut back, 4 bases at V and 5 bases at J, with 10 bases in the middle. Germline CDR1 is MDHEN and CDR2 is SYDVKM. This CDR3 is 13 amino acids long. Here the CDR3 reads CASSSWSGDTQYF. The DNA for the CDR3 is TGTGCCAGCAGTTCTTGGTCCGGAGATACGCAGTATTTT. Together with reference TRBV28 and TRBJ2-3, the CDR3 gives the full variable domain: DVKVTQSSRYLVKRTGEKVFLECVQDMDHENMFWYRQDPGLGLRLIYFSYDVKMKEKGDIPEGYSVSREKKERFSLILESASTNQTSMYLCASSSWSGDTQYFGPGTRLTVL.